This T cell receptor (beta chain) emerged from a study of beta chain features in type 1 diabetes. Findings and limits, study-wide: TCRB repertoires of naive, central memory and Treg cells appeared more similar among patients than among healthy donors. PCR might favor shorter templates, equally in patients and controls. Shortening of TCRB CDR3s, moderate but significant, appeared in all four CD4+ subsets of Type 1 diabetes patients.

Every participating donor gave one draw, a heparinised blood sample averaging around 120 mL. The isolated RNA, all of it, was reverse transcribed, so expressed TCRB transcripts were what got sequenced. Sequenced by immunoSEQ multiplex PCR; TCRdb stores in-frame clones only, minus some. The data contain about 230,000 clones, roughly 17% of them seen just once; the ten biggest clones take up less than 0.09%. In regard to this clone: What it binds is not known.

CDR1 LGHNA and CDR2 YNFKEQ come from the germline V gene. V was cut by 1 base and J by 0 bases, with 6 bases left in between. The CDR3 spans 15 residues. The TCR comes from a man aged 25-40 years with type 1 diabetes. Material for sequencing was naive CD4+ T cells from blood. The rearrangement joins TRBV4-2 to TRBJ1-4; possibly TRBD1 for D (5 bases). The CDR3 here is CASSQVQATNEKLFF. CDR3 sequence (DNA): TGTGCCAGCAGCCAAGTACAGGCAACTAATGAAAAACTGTTTTTT.